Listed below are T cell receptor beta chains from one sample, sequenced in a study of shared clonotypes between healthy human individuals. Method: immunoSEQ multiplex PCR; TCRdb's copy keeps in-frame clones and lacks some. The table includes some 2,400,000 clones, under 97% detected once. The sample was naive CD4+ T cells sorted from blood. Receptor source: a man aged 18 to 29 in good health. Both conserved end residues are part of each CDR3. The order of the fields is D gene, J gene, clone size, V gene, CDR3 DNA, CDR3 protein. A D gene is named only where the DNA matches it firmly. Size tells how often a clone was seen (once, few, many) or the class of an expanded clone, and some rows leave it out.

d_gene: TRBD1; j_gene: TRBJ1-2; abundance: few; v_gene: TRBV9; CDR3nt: TGTGCCAGCAGCGTGACAGGGGTCGAGGGCTACACCTTC; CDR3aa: CASSVTGVEGYTF
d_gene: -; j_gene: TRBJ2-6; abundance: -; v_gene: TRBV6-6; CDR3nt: TGTGCCAGCAGTTACGGGGGGAGAGGGGCCAACGTCCTGACTTTC; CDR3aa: CASSYGGRGANVLTF
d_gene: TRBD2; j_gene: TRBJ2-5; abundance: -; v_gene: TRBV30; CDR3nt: TGTGCCTGGAGTGTAGGAAGGCAGGGAGGGGAGACCCAGTACTTC; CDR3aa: CAWSVGRQGGETQYF
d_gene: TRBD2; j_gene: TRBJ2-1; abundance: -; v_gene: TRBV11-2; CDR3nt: TGTGCCAGCAGATCTCAGCGGGGGGGCTCCTACAATGAGCAGTTCTTC; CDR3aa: CASRSQRGGSYNEQFF
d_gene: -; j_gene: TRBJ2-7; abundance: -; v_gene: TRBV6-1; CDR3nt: TGTGCCAGCAACGTTCCTGGGGTTAACTACGAGCAGTACTTC; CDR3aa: CASNVPGVNYEQYF
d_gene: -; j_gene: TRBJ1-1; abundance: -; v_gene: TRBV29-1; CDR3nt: TGCAGCGTGTTCAGGGGCAACACTGAAGCTTTCTTT; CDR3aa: CSVFRGNTEAFF
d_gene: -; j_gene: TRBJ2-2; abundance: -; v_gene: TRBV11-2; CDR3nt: TGTGCCAGCAGCTTAGATAGTGGAGCGAGACCCGGGGAGCTGTTTTTT; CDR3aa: CASSLDSGARPGELFF
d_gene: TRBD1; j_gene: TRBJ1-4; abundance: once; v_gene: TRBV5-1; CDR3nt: TGCGCCAGCAGCTTCACCCGGACAGGGGGTAATGAAAAACTGTTTTTT; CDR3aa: CASSFTRTGGNEKLFF
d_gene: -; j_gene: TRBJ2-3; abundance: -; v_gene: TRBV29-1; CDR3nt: TGCAGCGTTGAAGATCGAGTTGTGGGGGCAGATACGCAGTATTTT; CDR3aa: CSVEDRVVGADTQYF
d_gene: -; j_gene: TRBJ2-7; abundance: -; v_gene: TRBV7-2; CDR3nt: TGTGCCAGCAGCCAGGGAGTAGCCAGAGAGCAGTACTTC; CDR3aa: CASSQGVAREQYF
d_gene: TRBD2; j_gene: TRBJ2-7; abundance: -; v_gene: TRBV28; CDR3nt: TGTGCCAGCAGTGAGACTAGCGGGGGGCGGACGCAGTACTTC; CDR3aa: CASSETSGGRTQYF
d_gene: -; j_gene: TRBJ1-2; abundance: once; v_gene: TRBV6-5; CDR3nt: TGTGCCAGCAGTTACCGAGACAGTAAATATGGCTACACCTTC; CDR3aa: CASSYRDSKYGYTF
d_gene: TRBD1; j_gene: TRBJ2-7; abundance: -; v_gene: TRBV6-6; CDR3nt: TGTGCCAGCAGAGTGGGACAGGGTAGCTCCTACGAGCAGTACTTC; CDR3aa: CASRVGQGSSYEQYF
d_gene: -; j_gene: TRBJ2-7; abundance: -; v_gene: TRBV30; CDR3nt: TGTGCCTGGAGGGAACAGGGACGAGGCTACGAGCAGTACTTC; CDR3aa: CAWREQGRGYEQYF
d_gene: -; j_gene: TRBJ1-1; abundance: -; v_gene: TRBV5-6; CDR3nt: TGTGCCAGCAGCTTGCGATCCGAAGCTTTCTTT; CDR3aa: CASSLRSEAFF
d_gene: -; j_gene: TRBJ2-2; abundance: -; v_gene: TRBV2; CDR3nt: TGTGCCAGCAGTGAACGGCAAGCGGTCATTAACACCGGGGAGCTGTTTTTT; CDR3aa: CASSERQAVINTGELFF
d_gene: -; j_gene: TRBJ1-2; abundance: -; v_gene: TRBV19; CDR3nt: TGTGCCAGTCCCTGTTTCCGGGCAGGACAATCTAACTATGGCTACACCTTC; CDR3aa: CASPCFRAGQSNYGYTF
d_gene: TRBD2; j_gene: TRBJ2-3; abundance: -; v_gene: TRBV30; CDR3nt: TGTGCCTGGACGCCCGCACGAACTAGCGGGAGCCCAGATACGCAGTATTTT; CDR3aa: CAWTPARTSGSPDTQYF
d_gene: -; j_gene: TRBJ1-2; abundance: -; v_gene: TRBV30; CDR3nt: TGTGCCTGGAAGAGGGGGGCGCGGGATGGCTACACCTTC; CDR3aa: CAWKRGARDGYTF
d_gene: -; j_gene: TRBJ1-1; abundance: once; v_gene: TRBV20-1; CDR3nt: TGCAGTGCTAGAGTCTGGGCTGAAGCTTTCTTT; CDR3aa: CSARVWAEAFF
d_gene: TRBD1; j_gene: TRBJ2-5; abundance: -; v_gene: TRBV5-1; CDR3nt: TGCGCCAGCAGCTTGGCCGGCTCAGGGGGAAAGACCCAGTACTTC; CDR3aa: CASSLAGSGGKTQYF
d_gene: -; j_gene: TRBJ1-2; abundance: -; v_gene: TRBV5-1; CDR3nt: TGCGCCAGCAGCGCCGACAGAGACTATGGCTACACCTTC; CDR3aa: CASSADRDYGYTF
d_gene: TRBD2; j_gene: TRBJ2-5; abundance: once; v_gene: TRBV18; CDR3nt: TGTGCCAGCTCACTAAGGGCGGGACTAGCGGGAGCGTACCAAGAGACCCAGTACTTC; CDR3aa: CASSLRAGLAGAYQETQYF
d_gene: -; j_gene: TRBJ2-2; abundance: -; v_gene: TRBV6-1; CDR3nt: TGTGCCAGCAGTGGGGGGAGTTTGGGCACCGGGGAGCTGTTTTTT; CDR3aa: CASSGGSLGTGELFF
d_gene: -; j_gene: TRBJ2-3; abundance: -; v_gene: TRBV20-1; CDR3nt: TGCAGTGCTGACGACGGGGATACGCAGTATTTT; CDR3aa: CSADDGDTQYF
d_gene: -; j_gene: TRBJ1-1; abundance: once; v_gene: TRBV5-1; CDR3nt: TGCGCCAGCAGCTGGGCGGGTAACACTGAAGCTTTCTTT; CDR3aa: CASSWAGNTEAFF
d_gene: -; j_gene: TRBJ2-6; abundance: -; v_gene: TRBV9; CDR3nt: TGTGCCAGCAGCCCTCGCCAGGGCTCTGGGGCCAACGTCCTGACTTTC; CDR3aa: CASSPRQGSGANVLTF
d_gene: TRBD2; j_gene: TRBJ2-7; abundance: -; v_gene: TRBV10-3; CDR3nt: TGTGCCATCAGTGAGTCTCCTAGCGGGGGTTCCTACGAGCAGTACTTC; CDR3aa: CAISESPSGGSYEQYF
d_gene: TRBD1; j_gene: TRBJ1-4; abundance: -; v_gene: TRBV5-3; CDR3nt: TGTGCCAGAAGCCCTGGACAGGGAATTAGGGAAAAACTGTTTTTT; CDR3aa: CARSPGQGIREKLFF
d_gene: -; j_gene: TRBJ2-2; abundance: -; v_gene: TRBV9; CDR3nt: TGTGCCAGCAGCGTAGCTGCCCGGGTCAACACCGGGGAGCTGTTTTTT; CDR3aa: CASSVAARVNTGELFF
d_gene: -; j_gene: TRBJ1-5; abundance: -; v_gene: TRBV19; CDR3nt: TGTGCCAGTAGTATATTTCGGAAGGGAGGCGACAATCAGCCCCAGCATTTT; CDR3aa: CASSIFRKGGDNQPQHF
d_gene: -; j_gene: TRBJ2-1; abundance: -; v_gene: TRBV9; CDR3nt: TGTGCCAGCAGCGTAGAGAGTAGTAACTATGAGCAGTTCTTC; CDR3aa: CASSVESSNYEQFF
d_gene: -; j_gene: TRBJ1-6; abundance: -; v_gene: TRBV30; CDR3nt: TGTGCCTGGAGTTCACCGGGCCTTGGTGATTCACCCCTCCACTTT; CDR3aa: CAWSSPGLGDSPLHF